This entry lists 16 T cell receptor beta chains sequenced from one sample in a study of breast tumors, draining lymph nodes, adjacent tissues. The lymph nodes were axillary draining lymph nodes from breast cancer patients. TCRdb re-derived calls from the multiplex PCR reads in MiXCR, one entry per CDR3 protein. The table has approximately 210,000 distinct CDR3 sequences, roughly a third seen once. Sequenced input: axillary lymph node tissue. The receptors derive from a female donor with breast cancer. Some clones in this sample may be carry-over from other donors' samples.

The CDR3 spells CATGLGRADTQYF. CDR3 bases: TGTGCCACAGGACTGGGGAGGGCAGATACGCAGTATTTT. The V gene is TRBV24-1, the J gene TRBJ2-3, with TRBD2 matching over 7 bases. CDR3 length: 13 residues. The ends lost 10 bases at V and 4 bases at J; junction bases unmatched: 7. Per germline, CDR1 KGHDR and CDR2 SFDVKD.

Of note for this clonotype: Compared with germline, one end of the junction differs, possibly owing to a read error. This sequence joins TRBV10-3 and TRBJ1-2; no reliable D call. Germline CDR1 and CDR2: ENHRY and SYGVKD. CDR3 length equals 12 residues. The CDR3 sequence is CAISGRTSGHTF. CDR3 nucleotide sequence: TGTGCCATCAGTGGGAGAACGAGTGGCCACACCTTC.

CDR3 sequence: CASSTGQGSGEKLFF. The CDR3 DNA follows: TGTGCCAGCAGCACGGGACAGGGTTCCGGTGAAAAACTGTTTTTT. The chain joins TRBV9 to TRBJ1-4; 9 bases match TRBD1. CDR1 is SGDLS, CDR2 YYNGEE, per germline. The junction had 8 bases not matched to a gene; V was cut back by 4 bases and J by 7 bases. There are 15 residues in the CDR3.

This clonotype occurred many times. V gene TRBV5-8 combines with J gene TRBJ2-7; 8 bases map to TRBD1. The germline V gene has CDR1 SGHTS and CDR2 YDEGEE. This CDR3 comprises 15 residues. Trimming cost V 5 bases and J 3 bases; bases outside gene matches: 10. DNA for the CDR3: TGTGCCAGCAGAGAGATGGGACAGGAAAACTACGAGCAGTACTTC. It codes for CASREMGQENYEQYF.

Turning to this clonotype: Germline is not matched at one junction end, which may reflect a read error. The CDR3 nucleotides read TGTGCCAGCAGCGCCGGGACTAGCGGGATCTACGGGCAGTACTTC. Its protein product is CASSAGTSGIYGQYF. The rearrangement joins TRBV9 to TRBJ2-7; TRBD2 aligns across 13 bases. Per germline, CDR1 SGDLS and CDR2 YYNGEE. The CDR3 is made up of 15 amino acids.

In this sample, this clonotype turned up a few times. The gene calls are TRBV30 and TRBJ1-3, with a tentative D call TRBD1 (5 bases). Trimming removed 4 bases at V and 1 base at J, with 17 bases between. The CDR3 totals 16 residues. Per the germline V gene, CDR1 is GTSNPN and CDR2 is SVGIG (reference sequence). CDR3 nucleotide sequence: TGTGCCTGGATGGGAACGGACAACCCTTCTGGAAACACCATATATTTT. Its protein product is CAWMGTDNPSGNTIYF. The full variable domain, its missing parts supplied by reference TRBV30 and TRBJ1-3, is SQTIHQWPATLVQPVGSPLSLECTVEGTSNPNLYWYRQAAGRGLQLLFYSVGIGQISSEVPQNLSASRPQDRQFILSSKKLLLSDSGFYLCAWMGTDNPSGNTIYFGEGSWLTVV.

This clonotype was recorded at least ten times. This chain joins TRBV7-9 and TRBJ2-2; perhaps TRBD1 as D (6 bases). Looked up from germline, CDR1 is SEHNR and CDR2 is FQNEAQ (reference sequence). The V and J ends lost 2 bases and 4 bases respectively, with 8 bases between them. This CDR3 has 14 residues. The CDR3 protein is CASSLLGATGELFF. The DNA of the CDR3 is TGTGCCAGCAGCTTATTGGGGGCCACCGGGGAGCTGTTTTTT.

This clonotype was detected many times. The V and J genes are TRBV10-3 and TRBJ2-7; 10 bases are shared with TRBD1. J lost 4 bases, V lost 8 bases, and 5 bases had no gene match. Germline assignment: CDR1 ENHRY and CDR2 SYGVKD. The CDR3 has 13 residues. The CDR3 bases are TGTGCCATCGGGCGGACAGGGGGGTACGAGCAGTACTTC. This gives the protein CAIGRTGGYEQYF.

On this clonotype: Mismatch with germline at one junction end may stem from a read error. The rearrangement uses TRBV9 and TRBJ1-3, with TRBD1 matching 11 bases. The germline V gene encodes CDR1 SGDLS and CDR2 YYNGEE. The length of the CDR3 is 17 residues. The DNA of the CDR3 is TGTGCCAGCAGCTTGGTCCAGGACAGGGGGCGTGGAACCACCATATATTTT. The encoded protein is CASSLVQDRGRGTTIYF.

In regard to this clonotype: The junction shows a germline mismatch at one end, possibly a read error. The chain has TRBV7-9 and TRBJ2-7; D remains unclear. The germline gives CDR1 SEHNR, CDR2 FQNEAQ (reference sequence). The length of the CDR3 is 15 residues. CDR3 bases: TGTGCCAGCAGCTTAGAGGCTATCGGTGCCTACGGGCAGTACTTC. It specifies CASSLEAIGAYGQYF.

This chain joins TRBV5-1 and TRBJ1-6; 8 positions match TRBD1. The V gene end was trimmed by 5 bases and the J gene end by 10 bases; junction bases not matched to a gene: 8. CDR3 length: 14 residues. CDR1 and CDR2 from the germline V gene are SGHRS and YFSETQ. The CDR3 loop is CASRQGGRASPLHF. The DNA for the CDR3 is TGCGCCAGCAGACAGGGGGGACGGGCCTCACCCCTCCACTTT.

Only a few counts were recorded for this clonotype. This clone may be a read error of a much larger clone one base away. The missing conserved phenylalanine or tryptophan at the end of this CDR3 makes a read error likely. The chain joins TRBV11-3 to TRBJ2-7; D not resolved. CDR3 length: 14 residues. With 2 bases removed from V and 0 bases from J, the gap between germline ends came to 8 bases. Germline V gene sequence: CDR1 SGHNT, CDR2 YENEEA. The CDR3 sequence is CASSLLAGSYEQYL. DNA of the CDR3: TGTGCCAGCAGCTTACTTGCTGGCTCCTACGAGCAGTACCTC.

This clonotype was seen repeatedly, ten times or more. Here the CDR3 DNA reads TGTGCCAGTAGTAAACTAGCGGGGGCCCGCCTTGGGGAGACCCAGTACTTC. It is translated as CASSKLAGARLGETQYF. The rearrangement uses TRBV19 and TRBJ2-5, with 11 bases matching TRBD2. CDR3 size: 17 residues. V lost 4 bases, J lost 5 bases, and 12 bases stayed unmatched. Looked up from germline, CDR1 is LNHDA and CDR2 is SQIVND (reference sequence).

This clonotype was picked up many times. A read error may explain this, as a much larger clone is one base away. Since the CDR3 does not end with the conserved phenylalanine or tryptophan, this likely comes from a read error. The V call is TRBV7-8, the J call TRBJ2-5, with D maybe TRBD1 (5 bases). The V gene's germline CDR1 is SGHVS and CDR2 FQNEAQ. The CDR3 is made up of 14 amino acids. Trimming removed 5 bases from V and 2 bases from J, with 12 bases in between. The CDR3 DNA follows: TGTGCCAGCAGCCTCGGACACATTCAAGAGACCCAGTACCTC. Encoded protein: CASSLGHIQETQYL.

This clonotype was seen at least ten times. The rearrangement uses TRBV6-5 and TRBJ2-6; a possible D gene is TRBD1 (5 bases). Germline V lookup: CDR1 MNHEY, CDR2 SVGAGI. The CDR3 consists of 15 residues. Trimming cost V 4 bases and J 2 bases, with 9 bases left between them. CDR3 protein: CASSSRVAGANVLTF. Written as DNA, the CDR3 is TGTGCCAGCAGTTCCAGGGTAGCTGGGGCCAACGTCCTGACTTTC.

The chain carries TRBV7-8 and TRBJ2-1; D is perhaps TRBD1 or TRBD2 (7 bases each). Germline loops: CDR1 SGHVS, CDR2 FQNEAQ. This CDR3 is 15 amino acids long. Deletions cut 1 base from V and 13 bases from J, with 20 bases between. The CDR3 DNA reads as TGTGCCAGCAGCTTAGGGGCAGGGGGGGAAGAGTACCAGTTCTTC. Residues: CASSLGAGGEEYQFF.